This T cell receptor (beta chain) was recovered during a study of OX40 agonist ivuxolimab in advanced cancers. Looking at the study overall: Mean age 60 years, range roughly 20 to 85; around 80% male. Patients achieving partial responses numbered three: one hepatocellular carcinoma case and two cutaneous melanoma cases. Regarding the study as a whole: There were also nonresponders showing low normalized T-cell clonal expansion. At 0.1 to 3.0 mg/kg and by week 6, CD4+ and CD8+ T cells in the blood had expanded clonally.

Turning to this clone: Its specificity is unknown.

This table comes from immunoSEQ multiplex PCR, and its TCRdb copy is limited to in-frame clones, with some not included. The sample contains fewer than 85,000 clones, around 85% of which appear only once. This CDR3 has 13 amino acids. CDR1 is SGHRS and CDR2 is YFSETQ in the germline V gene. V lost 4 bases and J 1 base, leaving 7 bases between the germline ends. Sequencing used CD4+ or CD8+ T cells sorted from blood, obtained in a trial of the OX40 agonist ivuxolimab. The rearrangement uses TRBV5-1 and TRBJ2-3; D call uncertain. The receptor was derived from an adult with an advanced solid tumor such as melanoma, head and neck, liver or kidney cancer. The CDR3 sequence is CASSPQGTDTQYF. The CDR3 region has the DNA TGCGCCAGCAGCCCGCAGGGCACAGATACGCAGTATTTT.